Each of the 25 T cell receptor beta chains below was sequenced from the same sample in a study of blood T cell repertoires in COVID-19 (dated by TCRdb to between 2020 and 2021). Library preparation was by the immunoSEQ multiplex PCR assay. Here the immuneACCESS table is served through TCRdb, limited to in-frame sequences with V and J called. Missing clones are a known gap in these copies; in checked studies unresolved V genes cover under half, and the rest lacks a known reason. Recorded for this sample are tens of thousands of clones; approximately 80% of them occurred a single time. The top ten clonotypes cover more than 20% of the sample. Sequenced sample: peripheral blood. These TCRs come from a human donor in a cohort sampled during active COVID-19.

The genes are TRBV5-1 and TRBJ2-2; 9 nucleotides align to TRBD1. Germline-derived CDR1 and CDR2 are SGHRS and YFSETQ. V was pared by 2 bases and J by 3 bases, with 2 bases of the junction left unmatched. The CDR3 is made up of 15 amino acids. CDR3 bases: TGCGCCAGCAGCTTTGGGACAGGGCACACCGGGGAGCTGTTTTTT. Translated, it gives CASSFGTGHTGELFF.

The chain is built from TRBV15 and TRBJ1-3; D is undetermined. V was cut by 5 bases and J by 0 bases, with 8 bases left in between. The CDR3 totals 14 residues. CDR1 is LNHNV, CDR2 YYDKDF, per germline (reference sequence). As DNA, the CDR3 is TGTGCCACCAGCCATTTGAGCTCTGGAAACACCATATATTTT. Translated, it gives CATSHLSSGNTIYF.

The CDR3 loop reads CASSQGTSGVSYEQYF. DNA for the CDR3: TGTGCCAGCAGCCAAGGGACTAGCGGTGTATCCTACGAGCAGTACTTC. The chain recombines TRBV5-4 with TRBJ2-7, with 11 bases fitting TRBD2. The CDR3 contains 16 residues. The germline CDR1 and CDR2 sequences are SGHNT and YYREEE (reference sequence). V shed 4 bases, J shed 1 base, and the junction held 7 bases outside the gene matches. Together with reference TRBV5-4 and TRBJ2-7, the CDR3 gives the full variable domain: ETGVTQSPTHLIKTRGQQVTLRCSSQSGHNTVSWYQQALGQGPQFIFQYYREEENGRGNFPPRFSGLQFPNYSSELNVNALELDDSALYLCASSQGTSGVSYEQYFGPGTRLTVT.

The chain combines TRBV3-1 (or the pseudogene TRBV3-2) with TRBJ1-4, with D possibly being TRBD1 (5 bases). This CDR3 is 16 amino acids long. V was cut by 7 bases and J by 7 bases, with 22 bases left in between. In germline, CDR1 is LGHDT, CDR2 YNNKEL (reference sequence). CDR3 amino acids: CASTSGTGVEGEKLFF. Written as DNA, the CDR3 is TGTGCCAGCACCTCCGGGACGGGGGTGGAGGGTGAAAAACTGTTTTTT.

This clone was recorded only once. This rearrangement joins TRBV5-6 to TRBJ1-2, with D possibly TRBD1 on 6 matching bases. Germline-derived CDR1 and CDR2 are SGHDT and YYEEEE. The V end lost 0 bases, the J end lost 4 bases, and 25 bases lay between the germline ends. The CDR3 runs 19 residues. The CDR3, as DNA: TGTGCCAGCAGCTTGGAATCTGGGACAAGACGCTTTAAGTCCTATGGCTACACCTTC. It translates to CASSLESGTRRFKSYGYTF.

The rearrangement joins TRBV5-4 to TRBJ2-7, with D tentatively TRBD2 (5 bases). Germline CDR1 reads SGHNT; CDR2 reads YYREEE (reference sequence). Trimming took 0 bases from V and 2 from J, leaving 6 bases between them. The CDR3 loop spans 13 amino acids. The CDR3 sequence is CASSLVGTYEQYF. Written as DNA, the CDR3 is TGTGCCAGCAGCTTGGTCGGGACCTACGAGCAGTACTTC.

The chain employs TRBV6-6 and TRBJ1-3, with D maybe TRBD1 (6 bases). CDR1 MNHNY and CDR2 SVGAGI come from the germline V gene (reference sequence). The CDR3 is 17 residues long. V dropped 5 bases and J dropped 3 bases, with 20 bases sitting between them. CDR3 nucleotide sequence: TGTGCCAGCAGTCAGGGGCAGGGGTATCCTCGTGGAAACACCATATATTTT. Translation gives CASSQGQGYPRGNTIYF.

The chain links TRBV25-1 to TRBJ2-1; tentative D call: TRBD2 (6 bases). CDR3 length: 15 amino acids. From germline, CDR1 is MGHDK and CDR2 SYGVNS. V was cut by 5 bases and J by 2 bases, with 13 bases left in between. DNA of the CDR3: TGTGCCAGCAGTACCGGGAGCCCCACCTACAATGAGCAGTTCTTC. Translating it yields CASSTGSPTYNEQFF.

The chain couples TRBV27 to TRBJ2-4; TRBD1 aligns across 8 bases. CDR1 is MNHEY and CDR2 is SMNVEV in the germline V gene (reference sequence). The CDR3 totals 14 residues. After removal of 4 bases from V and 6 bases from J, the junction contained 5 bases not matched to a gene. CDR3 sequence reads: CASSSGQAPNIQYF. The CDR3 nucleotides read TGTGCCAGCAGTTCGGGACAGGCGCCAAACATTCAGTACTTC.

The rearrangement uses TRBV6-5 and TRBJ2-7, with TRBD2 as a possible D gene (6 bases). This CDR3 region has 13 residues. Trimming removed 7 bases at V and 4 bases at J, with 14 bases between. The germline CDR1 and CDR2 sequences are MNHEY and SVGAGI. As DNA, the CDR3 is TGTGCCAGCACCCGGGACTTCAAATACGAGCAGTACTTC. Amino acid sequence: CASTRDFKYEQYF.

The chain joins TRBV19 to TRBJ2-5; tentative D call: TRBD1 (8 bases). There are 15 residues in the CDR3. V was cut by 1 base and J by 5 bases, with 14 bases left in between. Looked up from germline, CDR1 is LNHDA and CDR2 is SQIVND (reference sequence). Here the CDR3 DNA reads TGTGCCAGTAGTATAGTGGACAGGGAGGGGGAGACCCAGTACTTC. Translation gives CASSIVDREGETQYF.

This clone was seen more than once but under ten times. The sample holds other DNA sequences that translate to the same CDR3. The chain recombines TRBV28 with TRBJ1-5; 10 positions match TRBD1. Germline V gene sequence: CDR1 MDHEN, CDR2 SYDVKM. V was pared by 8 bases and J by 1 base, with 17 bases of the junction left unmatched. There are 19 residues in the CDR3. In DNA form, the CDR3 reads TGTGCCAGCTCTGAATGGGGGACAGGGGAGTTTGGAAGCAATCAGCCCCAGCATTTT. Translated: CASSEWGTGEFGSNQPQHF.

The V call is TRBV5-5, the J call TRBJ2-7; TRBD1 matches 7 bases. V shed 5 bases and J 0 bases; nucleotides not matched to a gene: 5. CDR1 is SGHKS, CDR2 YYEKEE, per germline (reference sequence). CDR3 length: 14 residues. The CDR3 protein is CASSPQGSSYEQYF. As DNA, the CDR3 is TGTGCCAGCAGTCCACAGGGGTCCTCCTACGAGCAGTACTTC.

The chain employs TRBV7-2 and TRBJ2-3; the match to TRBD2 covers 10 bases. The germline V gene has CDR1 SGHTA and CDR2 FQGNSA. V lost 0 bases to trimming and J lost 7 bases; unmatched junction nucleotides: 10. The CDR3 loop spans 17 amino acids. The DNA of the CDR3 is TGTGCCAGCAGCTTAGCGCATCAGCGGGGGGGCGAATATACGCAGTATTTT. Residues: CASSLAHQRGGEYTQYF.

The rearrangement uses TRBV6-2 or TRBV6-3 and TRBJ2-3; 7 nucleotides match TRBD1. Germline CDR1 MNHEY, CDR2 SVGEGT. This CDR3 spans 16 amino acids. After removal of 4 bases from V and 4 bases from J, the junction contained 11 bases not matched to a gene. CDR3 amino acids: CASSFPPGGIPDTQYF. The DNA for the CDR3 is TGTGCCAGCAGTTTCCCGCCAGGGGGAATCCCAGATACGCAGTATTTT.

This clone was detected once. The CDR3 spells CASSVGQSTSNQPQHF. The CDR3 bases are TGTGCCAGCAGCGTAGGACAGAGTACAAGCAATCAGCCCCAGCATTTT. The chain has TRBV9 and TRBJ1-5, with D possibly TRBD1 on 5 matching bases. Germline assignment: CDR1 SGDLS and CDR2 YYNGEE. The CDR3 is 16 residues long. V gave up 0 bases and J gave up 1 base, with 11 bases separating them.

The DNA for the CDR3 is TGTGCCAGCACCCCGGCGGCTAGCGGGTATGTCGAGCAGTACTTC. This encodes CASTPAASGYVEQYF. This chain links TRBV7-2 with TRBJ2-7; 8 bases agree with TRBD2. This CDR3 spans 15 amino acids. J gave up 6 bases and V 7 bases, and 14 bases lay outside the gene matches. Germline CDR1 and CDR2: SGHTA and FQGNSA.

The CDR3 sequence: CASRPTGQGTSNQPQHF. CDR3 bases: TGTGCCAGCAGACCTACCGGACAGGGAACTTCTAATCAGCCCCAGCATTTT. The chain is built from TRBV6-2 or TRBV6-3 and TRBJ1-5; 8 nucleotides align to TRBD1. Germline-derived CDR1 and CDR2 are MNHEY and SVGEGT. This CDR3 contains 17 residues. Trimming removed 6 bases from V and 4 bases from J; junction bases left unmatched: 14.

This clone was observed a single time. The CDR3 sequence: CASSLGNRRGYEQYF. The CDR3 DNA follows: TGCGCCAGCAGCTTGGGAAATCGTCGAGGCTACGAGCAGTACTTC. The chain employs TRBV5-1 and TRBJ2-7; no definite D call. V gave up 0 bases and J gave up 3 bases, with 13 bases separating them. The germline CDR1 and CDR2 sequences are SGHRS and YFSETQ. The length of the CDR3 is 15 residues.

This clone has only a few counts. DNA for the CDR3: TGCGCCAGCAGTGAGAAACAACAACGGCAGTTCTTC. Protein sequence: CASSEKQQRQFF. V gene TRBV10-2 combines with J gene TRBJ2-1; D gene uncertain. The CDR3 sequence is 12 residues long. Trimming pared 2 bases from V and 12 bases from J, leaving 11 bases between. Germline CDR1 is WSHSY and CDR2 is SAAADI.

CDR3 in amino acids: CASSLDRLNEKLFF. DNA for the CDR3: TGTGCCAGCAGCTTGGACAGGTTGAATGAAAAACTGTTTTTT. V and J are TRBV5-4 and TRBJ1-4; D is perhaps TRBD1 (5 bases). The CDR3 spans 14 residues. V was cut by 0 bases and J by 5 bases, with 8 bases left in between. From germline, CDR1 is SGHNT and CDR2 YYREEE (reference sequence).

This clone was found once. The rearrangement joins TRBV18 to TRBJ2-1, with TRBD1 matching 11 bases. The length of the CDR3 is 14 residues. Germline V gene lookup returns CDR1 KGHSH and CDR2 LQKENI. V was pared by 11 bases and J by 7 bases, with 10 bases of the junction left unmatched. Here the CDR3 reads CAVLRGTGGNEQFF. The DNA of the CDR3 is TGTGCCGTTCTTCGTGGGACAGGGGGAAATGAGCAGTTCTTC. Based on the CDR3 plus reference TRBV18 and TRBJ2-1, the full variable domain is NAGVMQNPRHLVRRRGQEARLRCSPMKGHSHVYWYRQLPEEGLKFMVYLQKENIIDESGMPKERFSAEFPKEGPSILRIQQVVRGDSAAYFCAVLRGTGGNEQFFGPGTRLTVL.

This rearrangement joins TRBV11-3 to TRBJ2-1; 10 positions match TRBD2. The length of the CDR3 is 17 residues. Germline-derived CDR1 and CDR2 are SGHNT and YENEEA. The V segment lost 4 bases and the J segment 3 bases; nucleotides outside the gene matches: 9. The CDR3 nucleotides read TGTGCCAGCAGCTACCGTCACGGACTAGCGGTCTACAATGAGCAGTTCTTC. As protein: CASSYRHGLAVYNEQFF.

This clone has only a few counts. The CDR3 sequence: CASTGQHTDTQYF. The CDR3 DNA reads TGTGCCAGCACGGGACAGCACACAGATACGCAGTATTTT. V gene TRBV6-5 combines with J gene TRBJ2-3; 7 bases agree with TRBD1. This CDR3 has 13 amino acids. Unmatched junction bases numbered 3, after V lost 7 bases and J lost 2 bases. Germline V CDR1 and CDR2: MNHEY, SVGAGI.

CDR3 in amino acids: CAGGLAGRTDTQYF. Written as DNA, the CDR3 is TGCGCCGGGGGACTAGCGGGACGCACAGATACGCAGTATTTT. The chain links TRBV5-1 to TRBJ2-3; TRBD2 agrees at 13 bases. With 10 bases clipped from V and 1 base from J, the junction kept 3 bases outside the gene matches. The CDR3 spans 14 residues. Germline-derived CDR1 and CDR2 are SGHRS and YFSETQ.